Below, 31 T cell receptor beta chains from the same sample are listed, as sequenced in a study of tumor-infiltrating lymphocytes in primary liver carcinoma. cDNA specific to TCR beta was made from approximately 500 ng of total RNA, with a constant-region primer employed for priming. For TCR beta, libraries were produced by three nested multiplex PCR rounds using slightly modified ARM-PCR. TRBV1-TRBV30 forward primers paired with a C-beta reverse primer were used in the first two PCR rounds, which ran roughly 9 cycles each. TCRdb independently ran MiXCR on the multiplex PCR reads; one entry per CDR3 protein. Of approximately 330,000 distinct CDR3 sequences detected, about 61% appear once; the ten largest clones hold about 6.3%. The blood RNA (from unsorted whole blood) was obtained, and germline DNA was also extracted. Sequencing was carried out using peripheral blood. The receptors were sampled from a man between 40 and 49 years old with primary liver carcinoma and hepatitis B virus infection.

With regard to this clonotype: Possible read error: a much larger clone is one base away. The chain uses TRBV29-1 and TRBJ2-7; D may be TRBD1 or TRBD2 (5 bases each). The germline V gene encodes CDR1 SQVTM and CDR2 ANQGSEA. The CDR3 is made up of 13 amino acids. CDR3 bases: TGCAGCGCAGAGGGGCCAGAGTCCTACGCGCAGTACTTC. It codes for CSAEGPESYAQYF.

This clonotype has just one count. A single base separates this from a much larger clone, so it may be a read error. The genes are TRBV6-5 and TRBJ1-1; D is uncertain. The CDR3 has 14 residues. CDR1 and CDR2 (germline): MNHEY, SVGAGI. V lost 4 bases and J 6 bases, leaving 15 bases between the germline ends. CDR3 amino acids: CASSFQVARSEAFF. The CDR3 region has the DNA TGTGCCAGCAGTTTCCAGGTGGCGCGATCTGAAGCTTTCTTT.

This clonotype was counted a single time. One end of the junction does not line up with germline, which may come from a read error. This chain joins TRBV5-6 and TRBJ2-7, with TRBD2 identical over 7 bases. CDR3 length: 15 residues. Per germline, CDR1 SGHDT and CDR2 YYEEEE. CDR3 coding DNA: TGTGCCTGCAGCTTTGATAGGCGGGAGACCTACGAGCAGTACTTC. It is translated as CACSFDRRETYEQYF.

Worth noting for this clonotype: The junction and the germline gene differ at one end; a read error may be behind it. The chain employs TRBV11-2 and TRBJ2-1; D is unclear. CDR1 and CDR2 from the germline V gene are SGHAT and FQNNGV. The CDR3 extends over 15 amino acids. The CDR3 DNA follows: TGTGCCAGCAGCTTCCCACAGCGCCCCTACAATGAGCAGCCCTTC. Its protein product is CASSFPQRPYNEQPF.

Worth noting for this clonotype: An end of the junction does not agree with germline; a read error may underlie this. The rearrangement uses TRBV29-1 and TRBJ2-2; TRBD2 matches at 7 bases. This CDR3 region has 12 residues. CDR1 is SQVTM and CDR2 is ANQGSEA in the germline V gene. CDR3: CGVERDLWELFF. In nucleotides, the CDR3 is TGCGGCGTTGAGCGGGACCTATGGGAGCTGTTTTTT.

Concerning this clonotype: This clone may be a read error of a much larger clone one base away. This chain joins TRBV12-3 or TRBV12-4 and TRBJ2-3; D might be TRBD2 (5 bases). The CDR3 contains 13 residues. The CDR3 loop is CASRLGSTDTQNF. The CDR3 nucleotides read TGTGCCAGCAGGCTAGGGAGCACAGATACGCAGAATTTT.

This clonotype came up many times. The chain links TRBV6-5 to TRBJ2-5, with 11 bases fitting TRBD2. CDR3 size: 15 residues. Unmatched junction bases numbered 8, after V lost 2 bases and J lost 9 bases. Germline values: CDR1 MNHEY, CDR2 SVGAGI. CDR3 DNA: TGTGCCAGCAGTTACGGCGGGACTAGCGGCGTGGCCCAGTACTTC. Its translation is CASSYGGTSGVAQYF.

The sample holds one count of this clonotype. The CDR3 ends on some other residue instead of the conserved phenylalanine or tryptophan, so this is likely a read error. The rearrangement links TRBV4-3 to TRBJ2-7; no definite D call. V was cut by 3 bases and J by 3 bases, with 18 bases left in between. CDR3 length equals 16 residues. Germline CDR1 and CDR2: LGHNA and YSLEER. CDR3 DNA sequence: TGCGCCAGCAGCCAGGATATCGCGGTAGTCGGCTACGAGCAGTACCTC. As protein: CASSQDIAVVGYEQYL.

A word on this clonotype: This may come from a read error, since a much larger clone is one base off. The chain links TRBV12-3 or TRBV12-4 to TRBJ1-3, with unresolved D. The CDR3 is 15 amino acids. V was clipped by 7 bases and J by 3 bases, with 16 bases between them. For the CDR3, the DNA is TGTGCCAGCATCACTCGCGGGGAAGGTGGAAACACCATATATTTT. This codes for CASITRGEGGNTIYF.

The chain links TRBV9 to TRBJ1-1, with D possibly matching TRBD1 (5 bases). Germline CDR1 and CDR2: SGDLS and YYNGEE. Trimming stripped 4 bases from V and 3 bases from J, with 16 bases between. This CDR3 comprises 15 residues. The CDR3 here is CASSPGGGSDTEAFF. In DNA, the CDR3 is TGTGCCAGCAGCCCCGGGGGGGGATCCGACACTGAAGCTTTCTTT.

A word on this clonotype: A junction end diverges from the germline sequence, so it may reflect a read error. This chain connects TRBV7-9 to TRBJ2-7; no clear D. This CDR3 contains 12 residues. Germline CDR1 reads SEHNR; CDR2 reads FQNEAQ (reference sequence). The CDR3 region has the DNA TGTGCCTGCAGCCACAGCTCCTACGAGCAGTACTTC. This translates into CACSHSSYEQYF.

Details on this clonotype: A read error is possible here, since a much larger clone lies one base away. The chain uses TRBV12-3 or TRBV12-4 and TRBJ1-2; D remains ambiguous. The CDR3 length is 11 residues. The CDR3 region has the DNA TGTGTCAGCAGCCGAGCACTCGGCTACACCTTC. It encodes CVSSRALGYTF.

The CDR3 region is CANSTYYRGKTEAFF. CDR3 nucleotide sequence: TGCGCCAACAGTACCTACTACAGGGGGAAAACTGAAGCTTTCTTT. V usage is TRBV4-1 and J usage is TRBJ1-1; 8 bases line up with TRBD1. CDR1 is MGHRA and CDR2 is YSYEKL in the germline V gene. The CDR3 sequence is 15 residues long. V lost 10 bases and J lost 5; bases outside the gene matches: 15.

V usage is TRBV11-2 and J usage is TRBJ1-1; D not resolved. The CDR3 totals 13 residues. Trimming removed 4 bases at V and 11 bases at J, with 17 bases between. In germline, CDR1 is SGHAT, CDR2 FQNNGV. The CDR3 protein is CASSSGRTSAAFF. The CDR3 DNA follows: TGTGCCAGCAGCTCAGGACGGACGTCTGCGGCTTTCTTT.

As concerns this clonotype: An end of the junction does not agree with germline; a read error may underlie this. The chain is built from TRBV11-1 and TRBJ2-1, with 14 bases lining up with TRBD2. The CDR3 is 17 amino acids. Per the germline V gene, CDR1 is SGHAT and CDR2 is FQDESV (reference sequence). The CDR3 is CASNSGLAGGSYNVQFF. CDR3 nucleotides: TGTGCCAGCAACAGTGGACTAGCGGGAGGATCATACAATGTGCAGTTCTTC.

V gene TRBV29-1 combines with J gene TRBJ2-5; TRBD2 agrees at 12 bases. The germline CDR1 and CDR2 sequences are SQVTM and ANQGSEA. V was clipped by 8 bases and J by 7 bases; unmatched bases: 11. This CDR3 region has 14 residues. For the CDR3, the DNA is TGCAGCCCCGGACTAGCGGGGCTCGAGGGGACCCAGTACTTC. Protein sequence: CSPGLAGLEGTQYF.

Only one count was recorded for this clonotype. A read error may explain this, as a much larger clone is one base away. The CDR3 here is CASREQGTDRQYF. In nucleotides, the CDR3 is TGCGCCAGCAGGGAGCAAGGCACAGATAGGCAGTATTTT. This chain joins TRBV10-1 and TRBJ2-3; D gene uncertain. This CDR3 region has 13 residues. Germline CDR1 reads WNHNN; CDR2 reads SYGVQD (reference sequence).

This clonotype appeared a single time. The chain links TRBV11-2 to TRBJ2-7; 8 nucleotides line up with TRBD2. The CDR3 sequence is 15 residues long. CDR1 is SGHAT, CDR2 FQNNGV, per germline. With V trimmed by 5 bases and J by 4 bases, 10 bases remained unmatched. CDR3 sequence (DNA): TGTGCCAGCAGCACCTGGACTAGCAGGTGGTACGAGCAGTACTTC. Amino acid sequence: CASSTWTSRWYEQYF.

The J gene is TRBJ1-1, the V gene TRBV11-2; D remains ambiguous. V lost 5 bases, J lost 0 bases, and 10 bases lay in between. This CDR3 contains 14 residues. CDR1 is SGHAT and CDR2 is FQNNGV in the germline V gene. The CDR3 sequence is CASSHHRVNTEAFF. DNA of the CDR3: TGTGCCAGCAGCCATCACAGAGTGAACACTGAAGCTTTCTTT.

This chain joins TRBV29-1 and TRBJ2-2; 9 bases are shared with TRBD1. After removal of 5 bases from V and 15 bases from J, the junction contained 16 bases not matched to a gene. The CDR3 has 14 amino acids. Germline V gene data show CDR1 as SQVTM and CDR2 as ANQGSEA. CDR3 nucleotide sequence: TGCAGCGTTTGGGACAGGGAGTATTCCGGGAAGTTGTTTTTT. Its translation: CSVWDREYSGKLFF.

Concerning this clonotype itself: At one boundary the junction diverges from the germline segment, which might be a read error. The rearrangement joins TRBV6-6 to TRBJ1-1; TRBD1 is a possible D gene (5 bases). The germline V gene encodes CDR1 MNHNY and CDR2 SVGAGI (reference sequence). The CDR3 sequence is 16 residues long. The CDR3: CASSYGAGEANIEAFF. CDR3 nucleotides: TGTGCCAGCAGTTACGGGGCGGGCGAGGCGAACATTGAAGCTTTCTTT.

The rearrangement joins TRBV29-1 to TRBJ1-2; D is ambiguous. CDR1 is SQVTM and CDR2 is ANQGSEA in the germline V gene. V was clipped by 0 bases and J by 10 bases, with 15 bases between them. There are 13 residues in the CDR3. In nucleotides, the CDR3 is TGCAGCGTTGAAGATGTAAGGGTATTGGACTACACCTTC. This translates into CSVEDVRVLDYTF.

To note about this clonotype: This may be a read error, as it is one base from a much larger clone. The gene calls are TRBV10-1 and TRBJ2-7, with D uncertain. The germline CDR1 and CDR2 sequences are WNHNN and SYGVQD (reference sequence). The CDR3 is 12 amino acids. Trimming cost V 1 base and J 12 bases, with 13 bases left between them. The CDR3 here is CASSEFTLPRYF. The CDR3 nucleotides read TGCGCCAGCAGTGAGTTCACCCTCCCCAGGTACTTC.

Points on this clonotype: One end of the junction does not line up with germline, which may come from a read error. CDR3 in DNA: TGTGCCAGCAGCTTAGCTGAGGCAGGAAAGTACGAGCAGTGCTTC. Its translation: CASSLAEAGKYEQCF. The V gene is TRBV11-2, the J gene TRBJ2-7; D is unresolved. Per germline, CDR1 SGHAT and CDR2 FQNNGV. The CDR3 has 15 amino acids.

This clonotype was counted ten times or more. V usage is TRBV6-5 and J usage is TRBJ2-7, with D uncertain. The germline V gene encodes CDR1 MNHEY and CDR2 SVGAGI. V was pared by 8 bases and J by 1 base, with 15 bases between. CDR3 length equals 14 residues. The CDR3, as DNA: TGTGCCAGCGCCATTGGGCCGAGGTCCTACGAGCAGTACTTC. Translating it yields CASAIGPRSYEQYF.

Turning to this clonotype: A much larger clone sits a single nucleotide away, making a read error possible. Lacking the conserved final phenylalanine or tryptophan, this CDR3 likely reflects a read error. The V call is TRBV6-6, the J call TRBJ2-1; D unclear. The CDR3 extends over 14 amino acids. V lost 0 bases, J lost 6 bases, and 9 bases lay in between. Germline V gene sequence: CDR1 MNHNY, CDR2 SVGAGI (reference sequence). CDR3 amino acids: CASSYSTRSNEQFL. For the CDR3, the DNA is TGTGCCAGCAGTTACTCGACCAGGTCCAATGAGCAGTTCTTA.

This clonotype was seen a handful of times. This chain uses TRBV5-1 with TRBJ2-7; TRBD2 might be the D (5 bases). Deletions cut 4 bases from V and 5 bases from J, with 19 bases between. The CDR3 has 15 amino acids. CDR1 and CDR2 from the germline V gene are SGHRS and YFSETQ. The CDR3 here is CASSPLTGISHEQYF. The CDR3 DNA is TGCGCCAGCAGCCCCCTAACCGGGATCAGCCACGAGCAGTACTTC.

The chain carries TRBV5-1 and TRBJ1-2; D gene unclear. The CDR3 loop spans 13 amino acids. Germline CDR1 and CDR2: SGHRS and YFSETQ. The V and J ends lost 0 bases and 6 bases respectively, with 9 bases between them. For the CDR3, the DNA is TGCGCCAGCAGCTTGGCCCAGCTAGATGGCTACACCTTC. It is translated as CASSLAQLDGYTF.

Notes on this clonotype: A read error may explain this, as a much larger clone is one base away. V gene TRBV12-3 or TRBV12-4 combines with J gene TRBJ1-5; 7 nucleotides line up with TRBD1. The J call may be wrong; the DNA end is better matched by TRBJ2-3. The CDR3 length is 17 residues. The CDR3 DNA reads TGTGCCAGCAGCCCCCACGACAGGGCCTATAGCAATCAGCCCCAGTATTTT. Translated: CASSPHDRAYSNQPQYF.

As to this clonotype: The missing conserved phenylalanine or tryptophan at the end of this CDR3 makes a read error likely. V usage is TRBV5-4 and J usage is TRBJ1-6; no clear D. V was trimmed by 2 bases and J by 4 bases, leaving 1 base between them. The CDR3 extends over 12 amino acids. Germline values: CDR1 SGHNT, CDR2 YYREEE (reference sequence). CDR3 DNA sequence: TGTGCCAGCAGCTTATATAATTCACCCCTCCACCTT. Protein sequence: CASSLYNSPLHL.

Details on this clonotype: At one end, the junction sequence differs from germline, possibly due to a read error. This chain joins TRBV6-5 and TRBJ2-7; 7 positions match TRBD2. The CDR3 is 14 residues long. The germline V gene has CDR1 MNHEY and CDR2 SVGAGI. The CDR3 DNA sequence: TGTGCTAGCAGTTCCAGGGAGGGAGTCTACGAGCGGTACTTC. Translated: CASSSREGVYERYF.